This T cell receptor (beta chain) was recovered during a study of naive and memory T cell subsets. Study findings and constraints: TCR transcript changes with activation or differentiation may affect this RNA method.

Regarding treatment: skin biopsy from PPD injection site in Mantoux-positive individual. An oligonucleotide containing a UMI was ligated to the 3' end of TCR cDNA. Skin biopsies came from PPD injection sites in Mantoux-positive individuals. Input was about 1 to 1000 ng of DNase-treated total RNA without cell sorting. CDR3 length equals 13 residues. Germline V gives CDR1 SQVTM, CDR2 ANQGSEA. The V gene lost 4 bases and the J gene lost 0 bases, with 9 bases spanning the gap. Ligated cDNA underwent four rounds of PCR with nested alpha and beta constant region primers and SP2. Blood and skin TCR RNA was reverse transcribed with alpha and beta constant primers. TCRdb called the UMI-ligation and nested PCR reads again in MiXCR, with one record for every CDR3 protein. The sample includes some 30,000 distinct CDR3 sequences, approximately 6.7% seen only once; the top ten take 2.5% to 3.5%. This clonotype was detected many times. Its cognate antigen is unknown.

This clonotype was sampled from an adult in good health. The rearrangement uses TRBV29-1 and TRBJ1-1, with a tentative D call TRBD1 (6 bases). The starting material was skin, obtained from a tuberculin skin test site. The chain's CDR3 is CSVGQVLNTEAFF. In nucleotides, the CDR3 is TGCAGCGTTGGACAGGTATTGAACACTGAAGCTTTCTTT.